One sample yielded the 29 T cell receptor beta chains listed below, sequenced in a study of cytomegalovirus exposure and HLA in healthy donors (dated by TCRdb to 2016 to 2017). Library construction relied on the immunoSEQ multiplex PCR assay. For the multiplex PCR, a mixture combining 60 forward primers for TCR Vbeta segments and 13 reverse primers for TCR Jbeta segments was used. TCRdb obtained this table from immuneACCESS and retained in-frame rearrangements with V and J assigned. These tables miss some clones; where compared with another copy, unresolved V genes account for less than half of the shortfall, and the remainder is unexplained. In all, the sample holds fewer than 250,000 clones, and about 90% of those were seen once. Around 1.4% of the sample is in the top ten clones. The source material was PBMCs. The receptors were gathered from a man aged 30-40 years in good health and CMV-seronegative.

The chain has TRBV28 and TRBJ1-5; D unresolved. Trimming shortened V by 3 bases and J by 5 bases, and 20 bases separated the two germline ends. This CDR3 spans 17 amino acids. Per germline, CDR1 MDHEN and CDR2 SYDVKM. The DNA for the CDR3 is TGTGCCAGCAGTTTCGGGTCATTGGGAGTGGGCTATCAGCCCCAGCATTTT. This translates into CASSFGSLGVGYQPQHF. The whole variable domain, remainder taken from reference TRBV28 and TRBJ1-5, is DVKVTQSSRYLVKRTGEKVFLECVQDMDHENMFWYRQDPGLGLRLIYFSYDVKMKEKGDIPEGYSVSREKKERFSLILESASTNQTSMYLCASSFGSLGVGYQPQHFGDGTRLSIL.

The V and J genes are TRBV7-9 and TRBJ2-1, with 10 bases fitting TRBD2. V lost 5 bases and J lost 9; bases outside the gene matches: 10. This CDR3 region has 15 residues. Germline loops: CDR1 SEHNR, CDR2 FQNEAQ (reference sequence). In DNA form, the CDR3 reads TGTGCCAGCAGCCCCCTAGCGGGAGTTCGAGGTGAGCAGTTCTTC. It codes for CASSPLAGVRGEQFF.

The chain links TRBV6-6 to TRBJ1-1; maybe TRBD1 (5 bases). The CDR3 contains 12 residues. Germline-derived CDR1 and CDR2 are MNHNY and SVGAGI (reference sequence). The germline V and J ends were trimmed by 4 bases and 11 bases, with 14 bases remaining between them. DNA of the CDR3: TGTGCCAGCAGTTTCAGGGCTATGATGGCTTTCTTT. As protein: CASSFRAMMAFF.

This clone occurred once. The chain has TRBV25-1 and TRBJ2-3; 9 nucleotides match TRBD2. This CDR3 has 17 residues. Germline assignment: CDR1 MGHDK and CDR2 SYGVNS. After removal of 5 bases from V and 2 bases from J, the junction contained 11 bases not matched to a gene. The CDR3 DNA follows: TGTGCCAGCAGTCTTCTAAGAGCGGGAGGAATCACAGATACGCAGTATTTT. This encodes CASSLLRAGGITDTQYF.

The CDR3 DNA is TGTGCCAGTAGTCGCAGCTATGGCTACACCTTC. Translation gives CASSRSYGYTF. The chain recombines TRBV19 with TRBJ1-2; D not certain. This CDR3 is built from 11 residues. Germline CDR1 and CDR2: LNHDA and SQIVND (reference sequence). Deletions cut 5 bases from V and 4 bases from J, with 5 bases between. The full variable domain, rest sourced from reference TRBV19 and TRBJ1-2, is DGGITQSPKYLFRKEGQNVTLSCEQNLNHDAMYWYRQDPGQGLRLIYYSQIVNDFQKGDIAEGYSVSREKKESFPLTVTSAQKNPTAFYLCASSRSYGYTFGSGTRLTVV.

This clone came up a few times. The J gene is TRBJ1-4, the V gene TRBV2; D ambiguous. Germline loops: CDR1 SNHLY, CDR2 FYNNEI. The CDR3 covers 12 residues. V was shortened by 4 bases and J by 5 bases, with 5 bases between the two germline ends. The CDR3 loop reads CASSGVNEKLFF. The CDR3 coding sequence is TGTGCCAGCAGTGGAGTGAATGAAAAACTGTTTTTT.

The CDR3 sequence: CASRSDRGQSQHF. The CDR3 DNA reads as TGTGCCAGCAGATCCGACAGGGGCCAGTCCCAGCATTTT. The rearrangement joins TRBV6-6 to TRBJ1-5; 8 bases are a match to TRBD1. The CDR3 covers 13 residues. From germline, CDR1 is MNHNY and CDR2 SVGAGI (reference sequence). The junction had 9 bases not matched to a gene; V was cut back by 6 bases and J by 11 bases.

The rearrangement uses TRBV7-9 and TRBJ2-3; 8 bases align to TRBD2. The length of the CDR3 is 17 residues. The germline CDR1 and CDR2 sequences are SEHNR and FQNEAQ (reference sequence). The V gene end was trimmed by 4 bases and the J gene end by 2 bases; junction bases not matched to a gene: 11. The DNA of the CDR3 is TGTGCCAGCAGCTCGTTCCGCGACGGGGGGGACACAGATACGCAGTATTTT. This sequence encodes CASSSFRDGGDTDTQYF.

V and J are TRBV11-2 and TRBJ2-3, with 9 bases identical to TRBD2. V lost 4 bases to trimming and J lost 4 bases; unmatched junction nucleotides: 6. Germline V lookup: CDR1 SGHAT, CDR2 FQNNGV. The CDR3 consists of 15 residues. This chain's CDR3 is CASSSRLAEPDTQYF. The CDR3 nucleotides read TGTGCCAGCAGCTCCAGACTAGCGGAACCAGATACGCAGTATTTT. Full variable domain (rest looked up from reference TRBV11-2 and TRBJ2-3): EAGVAQSPRYKIIEKRQSVAFWCNPISGHATLYWYQQILGQGPKLLIQFQNNGVVDDSQLPKDRFSAERLKGVDSTLKIQPAKLEDSAVYLCASSSRLAEPDTQYFGPGTRLTVL.

The rearrangement links TRBV19 to TRBJ2-5; a possible D gene is TRBD1 (6 bases). Per germline, CDR1 LNHDA and CDR2 SQIVND (reference sequence). Trimming took 1 base from V and 2 from J, leaving 11 bases between them. The CDR3 spans 15 residues. The CDR3: CASSIGWGPQETQYF. The CDR3 DNA sequence: TGTGCCAGTAGTATAGGGTGGGGGCCACAAGAGACCCAGTACTTC. Supplemented by reference TRBV19 and TRBJ2-5, the full variable domain reads DGGITQSPKYLFRKEGQNVTLSCEQNLNHDAMYWYRQDPGQGLRLIYYSQIVNDFQKGDIAEGYSVSREKKESFPLTVTSAQKNPTAFYLCASSIGWGPQETQYFGPGTRLLVL.

V usage is TRBV7-9 and J usage is TRBJ1-5, with D tentatively TRBD1 (5 bases). Germline loops: CDR1 SEHNR, CDR2 FQNEAQ (reference sequence). The CDR3 is 15 residues long. Trimming removed 1 base from V and 6 bases from J, with 13 bases in between. The CDR3 DNA sequence: TGTGCCAGCAGCTTAGTGGGGGGAAGCGTTCAGCCCCAGCATTTT. This encodes CASSLVGGSVQPQHF.

The chain joins TRBV5-6 to TRBJ2-7; the D gene is possibly TRBD1 (6 bases). CDR3 size: 17 residues. Germline assignment: CDR1 SGHDT and CDR2 YYEEEE. The V and J ends lost 4 bases and 2 bases respectively, with 22 bases between them. In DNA, the CDR3 is TGTGCCAGCAGCCGCGTTTTTGTATGGGACAAAACCTACGAGCAGTACTTC. Amino acid sequence: CASSRVFVWDKTYEQYF. Based on the CDR3 plus reference TRBV5-6 and TRBJ2-7, the full variable domain is DAGVTQSPTHLIKTRGQQVTLRCSPKSGHDTVSWYQQALGQGPQFIFQYYEEEERQRGNFPDRFSGHQFPNYSSELNVNALLLGDSALYLCASSRVFVWDKTYEQYFGPGTRLTVT.

This clone came up a few times. This sequence joins TRBV7-9 and TRBJ1-4; D is possibly TRBD1 (6 bases). V was cut by 3 bases and J by 8 bases, with 16 bases left in between. Germline CDR1 SEHNR, CDR2 FQNEAQ (reference sequence). The CDR3 is 15 residues long. The CDR3 spells CASSFTGLPYEKLFF. CDR3 coding DNA: TGTGCCAGCAGCTTCACAGGGCTTCCTTACGAAAAACTGTTTTTT.

The chain is built from TRBV28 and TRBJ1-1; 11 bases match TRBD1. Trimming took 10 bases from V and 11 from J; bases not matched to a gene: 15. The CDR3 loop spans 14 amino acids. Per the germline V gene, CDR1 is MDHEN and CDR2 is SYDVKM. CDR3 nucleotide sequence: TGTGCCATTAACCCTCCGGGACAGGGGGGTATGGCTTTCTTT. Its protein product is CAINPPGQGGMAFF.

DNA for the CDR3: TGTGCCAGCGCCGGACAGGGGGCTGGGGCCAACGTCCTGACTTTC. Translating gives CASAGQGAGANVLTF. The chain recombines TRBV6-1 with TRBJ2-6; 10 nucleotides match TRBD1. Germline CDR1 MNHNS, CDR2 SASEGT. Unmatched junction bases numbered 3, after V lost 8 bases and J lost 2 bases. This CDR3 contains 15 residues.

The chain employs TRBV19 and TRBJ2-7, with a tentative D call TRBD2 (6 bases). Trimming removed 3 bases at V and 3 bases at J, with 12 bases between. Germline CDR1 reads LNHDA; CDR2 reads SQIVND (reference sequence). This CDR3 has 14 residues. The CDR3 sequence is CASSIGGAHYEQYF. Here the CDR3 DNA reads TGTGCCAGTAGTATTGGAGGGGCCCACTACGAGCAGTACTTC.

This clone has only one observation. The rearrangement uses TRBV27 and TRBJ2-7, with TRBD2 matching 8 bases. Germline V gives CDR1 MNHEY, CDR2 SMNVEV (reference sequence). J was trimmed by 7 bases and V by 8 bases; bases with no gene match: 7. The CDR3 extends over 12 amino acids. The DNA of the CDR3 is TGTGCCAGCGGTTCGGGAGGGGGGGAGCAGTACTTC. It translates to CASGSGGGEQYF.

V is TRBV9 and J is TRBJ2-1, with TRBD1 as a possible D gene (6 bases). V gave up 2 bases and J gave up 4 bases, with 7 bases separating them. Germline V gene sequence: CDR1 SGDLS, CDR2 YYNGEE. There are 13 residues in the CDR3. DNA for the CDR3: TGTGCCAGCAGCGTGACAGGTTACAATGAGCAGTTCTTC. Translation gives CASSVTGYNEQFF.

The rearrangement joins TRBV30 to TRBJ2-5, with 8 nucleotides matching TRBD2. CDR1 is GTSNPN, CDR2 SVGIG, per germline (reference sequence). The length of the CDR3 is 14 residues. V shed 2 bases and J 1 base; nucleotides not matched to a gene: 3. DNA of the CDR3: TGTGCCTGGAGTAGAGGGACTAGCCAAGAGACCCAGTACTTC. Residues: CAWSRGTSQETQYF.

Here the CDR3 DNA reads TGTGCCAGCAGCCTCCCCAGTTCGGCTAGCGGGGGCAATGAGCAGTTCTTC. Protein product: CASSLPSSASGGNEQFF. This chain links TRBV9 with TRBJ2-1; the match to TRBD2 covers 10 bases. Germline lookup yields CDR1 SGDLS and CDR2 YYNGEE. Germline trimming cut 4 bases from V and 6 bases from J; bases unmatched to any gene: 13. This CDR3 has 17 amino acids.

The genes are TRBV19 and TRBJ2-1, with D maybe TRBD1 (5 bases). CDR3 length: 15 amino acids. Deletions cut 7 bases from V and 0 bases from J, with 13 bases between. Germline V gives CDR1 LNHDA, CDR2 SQIVND (reference sequence). This chain's CDR3 is CASKGGASSYNEQFF. The CDR3 DNA follows: TGTGCCAGTAAGGGTGGGGCTAGCTCCTACAATGAGCAGTTCTTC.

The CDR3 here is CSVDDQGHQPQHF. Written as DNA, the CDR3 is TGCAGCGTTGATGACCAGGGCCATCAGCCCCAGCATTTT. This chain joins TRBV29-1 and TRBJ1-5; tentatively, D is TRBD1 (5 bases). This CDR3 region has 13 residues. V lost 3 bases and J 5 bases, leaving 11 bases between the germline ends. Germline CDR1 SQVTM, CDR2 ANQGSEA.

The V and J genes are TRBV10-3 and TRBJ1-1; 8 bases line up with TRBD1. The V gene's germline CDR1 is ENHRY and CDR2 SYGVKD. With V trimmed by 5 bases and J by 3 bases, 5 bases remained unmatched. This CDR3 comprises 14 residues. DNA for the CDR3: TGTGCCATCAGTACAGGGGGTCGGGACACTGAAGCTTTCTTT. The encoded protein is CAISTGGRDTEAFF.

The CDR3 loop is CASSSQGNEQYF. DNA of the CDR3: TGTGCCAGCTCATCCCAGGGAAACGAGCAGTACTTC. The chain carries TRBV18 and TRBJ2-7; D possibly corresponds to TRBD1 (5 bases). This CDR3 is 12 amino acids long. CDR1 is KGHSH and CDR2 is LQKENI in the germline V gene. Trimming stripped 5 bases from V and 5 bases from J, with 10 bases between.

A remark on this clone: At one end, the junction sequence differs from germline, possibly due to a read error. This rearrangement joins TRBV4-1 to TRBJ1-1; a possible D gene is TRBD1 (5 bases). The length of the CDR3 is 14 residues. Germline lookup yields CDR1 MGHRA and CDR2 YSYEKL. CDR3 coding DNA: TGTGCCAGCAGCCAAGAAACCAGGGCCGCTGAAGCTTTCTTT. It specifies CASSQETRAAEAFF.

The J gene is TRBJ2-2, the V gene TRBV10-3, with 9 bases aligning to TRBD1. The V segment lost 2 bases and the J segment 5 bases; nucleotides outside the gene matches: 9. The CDR3 loop spans 17 amino acids. The V gene's germline CDR1 is ENHRY and CDR2 SYGVKD. The CDR3 protein is CAISEPQGQGWTGELFF. The CDR3 nucleotides are TGTGCCATCAGTGAGCCCCAAGGACAGGGGTGGACCGGGGAGCTGTTTTTT.

The CDR3 DNA sequence: TGTGCCAGCAGCCCCGCCATAGAAAGCTACGAGCAGTACTTC. It is translated as CASSPAIESYEQYF. The gene calls are TRBV7-6 and TRBJ2-7; no firm D call. Per the germline V gene, CDR1 is SGHVS and CDR2 is FNYEAQ. V was clipped by 5 bases and J by 3 bases, with 14 bases between them. This CDR3 has 14 amino acids.

This clone has only a few counts. The chain recombines TRBV19 with TRBJ1-1; D is unresolved. The V end lost 6 bases, the J end lost 1 base, and 6 bases lay between the germline ends. This CDR3 spans 12 amino acids. Germline V gene lookup returns CDR1 LNHDA and CDR2 SQIVND (reference sequence). The CDR3 loop is CASSPTNTEAFF. The CDR3, as DNA: TGTGCCAGTAGCCCTACGAACACTGAAGCTTTCTTT. The complete variable domain, with remaining parts taken from reference TRBV19 and TRBJ1-1, reads DGGITQSPKYLFRKEGQNVTLSCEQNLNHDAMYWYRQDPGQGLRLIYYSQIVNDFQKGDIAEGYSVSREKKESFPLTVTSAQKNPTAFYLCASSPTNTEAFFGQGTRLTVV.

This clone was seen only a few times. The genes are TRBV30 and TRBJ2-7; 8 bases map to TRBD1. Trimming at V came to 5 bases and at J to 3 bases, leaving 3 bases not matched to a gene. The CDR3 is made up of 12 amino acids. Looked up from germline, CDR1 is GTSNPN and CDR2 is SVGIG (reference sequence). The CDR3 nucleotides read TGTGCCTGGGACGGACAGGGCTACGAGCAGTACTTC. Translated: CAWDGQGYEQYF.